Shown below are 5 T cell receptor beta chains from a single sample sequenced in a study of CD8+ T cells in alopecia areata. Treatment given: oral pan-JAK inhibitor, 5-10 mg twice daily. Extraction of RNA preceded its reverse transcription into cDNA, which served as the sequencing template. Profiling relied on immunoSEQ multiplex PCR, and the TCRdb table lists in-frame clones only, not all of them. The table records fewer than 200,000 clones, about 60% of them present only once. Sequences were derived from CD4+ T cells sorted from blood, sampled at week 24, from a patient treated with tofacitinib. The receptors were sampled from a human donor with alopecia areata.

This clone was recorded at least ten times. The chain employs TRBV14 and TRBJ1-6; D is possibly TRBD1 (5 bases). The CDR3 runs to 12 residues. V dropped 0 bases and J dropped 16 bases, with 10 bases sitting between them. CDR1 SGHDN and CDR2 FVKESK come from the germline V gene. CDR3 region: CASSQDRGRLHF. DNA of the CDR3: TGTGCCAGCAGCCAAGATCGGGGGAGGCTCCACTTT.

V usage is TRBV30 and J usage is TRBJ1-5, with D unresolved. Trimming removed 5 bases at V and 4 bases at J, with 15 bases between. Germline V gives CDR1 GTSNPN, CDR2 SVGIG (reference sequence). The CDR3 contains 14 residues. CDR3 nucleotides: TGTGCCTGGGGAACGCAGGACGGGAATCAGCCCCAGCATTTT. Encoded protein: CAWGTQDGNQPQHF.

The chain has TRBV5-8 and TRBJ2-1; perhaps D is TRBD1 or TRBD2 (5 bases each). The CDR3 covers 13 residues. V was trimmed by 2 bases and J by 7 bases, leaving 10 bases between them. The germline gives CDR1 SGHTS, CDR2 YDEGEE. CDR3 sequence: CASSLRGENEQFF. CDR3 nucleotides: TGTGCCAGCAGCTTAAGGGGAGAAAATGAGCAGTTCTTC. Complete variable domain (other parts from reference TRBV5-8 and TRBJ2-1): EAGVTQSPTHLIKTRGQQATLRCSPISGHTSVYWYQQALGLGLQFLLWYDEGEERNRGNFPPRFSGRQFPNYSSELNVNALELEDSALYLCASSLRGENEQFFGPGTRLTVL.

J is TRBJ1-2 and V is TRBV4-2; TRBD1 might be the D (6 bases). V was pared by 4 bases and J by 4 bases, with 16 bases between. Germline-derived CDR1 and CDR2 are LGHNA and YNFKEQ. The CDR3 extends over 15 amino acids. CDR3 DNA: TGTGCCAGCAGCCCTAGAGGGGGACTTGGCTATGGCTACACCTTC. The encoded protein is CASSPRGGLGYGYTF.

V gene TRBV2 combines with J gene TRBJ2-6; D is unclear. Germline CDR1 is SNHLY and CDR2 is FYNNEI. The CDR3 runs to 14 residues. Trimming left V 5 bases short and J 2 bases short, with 7 bases between. CDR3 nucleotides: TGTGCCAGCAGTATTATACCTGGGGCCAACGTCCTGACTTTC. Amino acids: CASSIIPGANVLTF.